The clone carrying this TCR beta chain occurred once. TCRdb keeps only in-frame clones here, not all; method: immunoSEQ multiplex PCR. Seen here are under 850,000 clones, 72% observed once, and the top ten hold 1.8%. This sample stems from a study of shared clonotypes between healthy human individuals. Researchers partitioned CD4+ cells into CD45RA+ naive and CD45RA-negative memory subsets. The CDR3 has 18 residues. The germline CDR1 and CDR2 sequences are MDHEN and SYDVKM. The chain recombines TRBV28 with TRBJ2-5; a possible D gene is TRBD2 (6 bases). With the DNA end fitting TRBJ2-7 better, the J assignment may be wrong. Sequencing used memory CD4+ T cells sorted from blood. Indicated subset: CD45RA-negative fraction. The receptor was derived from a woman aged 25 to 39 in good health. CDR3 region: CASSPNSAGRGLWYEQYF. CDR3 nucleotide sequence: TGTGCCAGCAGTCCCAACTCCGCGGGAAGGGGTCTGTGGTACGAGCAGTACTTC.